This TCR beta chain was identified in a study of blood T cell repertoires in COVID-19. Study-level background: Material from acute and convalescent COVID-19 was sourced from the United States, Italy and Spain. Sample material is recorded as cDNA or gDNA derived from T cells, B-cell-depleted T cells, or PBMCs.

CDR1 and CDR2 (germline): MNHEY, SMNVEV (reference sequence). This CDR3 contains 16 residues. V was pared by 3 bases and J by 7 bases, with 12 bases of the junction left unmatched. Original handling: By means of reference gene primer amplification, nucleated cell counts were estimated. Libraries were prepared by immunoSEQ multiplex PCR; TCRdb keeps only in-frame clonotypes and omits some of them. That table is the source of V, J and clone size, and D and trimming were worked out from the DNA. The sample includes around 100,000 clones, around 90% of them seen just once. The material sequenced was peripheral blood. The receptor was derived from a human donor in a cohort sampled during active COVID-19. The chain links TRBV27 to TRBJ2-7; 10 nucleotides match TRBD1. CDR3 in amino acids: CASSLLGKTGGSEQYF. The CDR3 DNA follows: TGTGCCAGCAGTTTGTTGGGAAAGACAGGGGGCAGTGAGCAGTACTTC.